This T cell receptor beta chain was sequenced during a study of T cell repertoires in aging, cancer and after chemotherapy. On the study more broadly: Donors were grouped into six age bands spanning 30 or younger through 70 or older. Patients with glioblastoma brain tumors were sampled before and after temozolomide-based therapy.

TCR beta rearrangements were amplified from peripheral blood genomic DNA. Rearranged V-D-J TRB sequences were amplified with a mixed TRB-A/B primer pool. TCRdb re-called the multiplex PCR reads through MiXCR, storing one row per CDR3 protein. The data contain 1,500 to 2,000 distinct CDR3 sequences, about a quarter of them singletons. The CDR3 sequence is 11 residues long. J gave up 9 bases and V 3 bases, and 0 bases lay outside the gene matches. CDR1 and CDR2 from the germline V gene are SGHDT and YYEEEE. This clonotype is large by share. Sequences were obtained from blood. The sequence derives from a human donor with a solid tumor. V is TRBV5-6 and J is TRBJ2-1; 7 nucleotides line up with TRBD1. The CDR3 is CASSSGGEQFF. The CDR3 DNA reads as TGTGCCAGCAGCTCAGGGGGTGAGCAGTTCTTC.